The entry below describes one TCR beta chain. Its antigen is undetermined. Data came from immunoSEQ multiplex PCR; TCRdb stores just in-frame clones and leaves some out. This table has about 62,000 clones, 79% appearing once. This CDR3 is built from 16 residues. The germline CDR1 and CDR2 sequences are LGHNT and FRNRAP. J was trimmed by 5 bases and V by 5 bases; bases with no gene match: 11. This sample stems from a study of OX40 agonist ivuxolimab in advanced cancers. Across the whole study: Of the participants, under 50% had some prior anti-PD-1, anti-PD-L1 or anti-CTLA-4 therapy, which was allowed.

Study outcomes and limitations: Researchers did not establish what antigens the expanded peripheral T cells target. There were, on average, more expanded clones in CD8+ T cells than in CD4+. Clonal expansion by week 6 occurred in CD4+ and CD8+ blood T cells (at 0.1 to 3.0 mg/kg).

The chain is built from TRBV12-5 and TRBJ2-1; 8 bases line up with TRBD2. Sequencing was performed on CD4+ or CD8+ T cells sorted from blood, taken in a trial of the OX40 agonist ivuxolimab. The receptor was derived from an adult with an advanced solid tumor such as melanoma, head and neck, liver or kidney cancer. CDR3 region: CASGPPTSGDNNEQFF. The CDR3 DNA reads TGTGCTAGTGGTCCGCCCACTAGCGGAGACAACAATGAGCAGTTCTTC.